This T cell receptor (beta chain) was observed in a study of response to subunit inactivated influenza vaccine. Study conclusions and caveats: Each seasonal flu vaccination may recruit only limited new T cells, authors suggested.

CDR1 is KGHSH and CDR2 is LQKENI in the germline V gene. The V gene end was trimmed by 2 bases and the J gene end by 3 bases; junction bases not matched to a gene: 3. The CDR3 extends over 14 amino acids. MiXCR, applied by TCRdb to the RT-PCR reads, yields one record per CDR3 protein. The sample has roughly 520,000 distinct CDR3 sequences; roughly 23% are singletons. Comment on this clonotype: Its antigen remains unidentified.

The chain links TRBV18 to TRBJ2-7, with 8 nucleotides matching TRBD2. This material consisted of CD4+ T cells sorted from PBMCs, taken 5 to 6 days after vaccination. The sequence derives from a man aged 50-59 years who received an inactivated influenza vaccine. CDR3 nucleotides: TGTGCCAGCTCACCAGGGCGGGAGGACTACGAGCAGTACTTC. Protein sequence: CASSPGREDYEQYF.